Sequencing of this T cell receptor beta chain was carried out in a study of T cells in Graves' hyperthyroidism and ophthalmopathy. Using RNA transcripts as the source, TCR beta CDR3 regions were amplified. TCR CDR3 regions were first amplified by RT-PCR with HTBI primers. Each CDR3 protein gets one entry after TCRdb re-called the multiplex PCR reads with MiXCR. The sample includes approximately 520,000 distinct CDR3 sequences, around 20% of them seen just once. Findings and caveats of the study: The authors' 13 V-J model separated ophthalmopathy from stable hyperthyroidism.

V dropped 8 bases and J dropped 0 bases, with 8 bases sitting between them. The CDR3 loop spans 13 amino acids. This clonotype was recorded many times. Antigen unknown. Patients counted as stable if ophthalmopathy did not develop within 18 months. Uncontrolled infection, other autoimmune disease, pregnancy or lactation barred patients from enrollment. Orbital computed tomography and thyroid ultrasound, together with serum TRAb and thyroxine and clinical symptoms, were used for diagnoses. This TCR was sampled from a man between 18 and 35 years old with Graves' hyperthyroidism. The sequencing input was blood. This chain connects TRBV12-3 or TRBV12-4 to TRBJ1-3; possibly TRBD1 for D (6 bases). The CDR3 spells CASAGDSGNTIYF. CDR3 coding DNA: TGTGCCAGCGCAGGGGACTCTGGAAACACCATATATTTT.